This T cell receptor beta chain derives from a study of blood T cell repertoires in COVID-19. Study information: Sample material is recorded as cDNA or gDNA derived from T cells, B-cell-depleted T cells, or PBMCs.

Profiling relied on immunoSEQ multiplex PCR, and the TCRdb table lists in-frame clones only, not all of them. The sample has 250,000 or so clones; around 89% are singletons. This CDR3 is built from 14 residues. Germline CDR1 SGHVS, CDR2 FQNEAQ. V shed 4 bases and J shed 1 base, with 10 bases lying between them. This TCR came from a woman aged 40 to 50 who had recovered from COVID-19. This chain connects TRBV7-8 to TRBJ1-1, with D unclear. The sequenced sample was peripheral blood. In DNA form, the CDR3 reads TGTGCCAGCAGCTCCGGAACAGCGAACACTGAAGCTTTCTTT. It codes for CASSSGTANTEAFF. The complete variable domain, with remaining parts taken from reference TRBV7-8 and TRBJ1-1, reads GAGVSQSPRYKVAKRGQDVALRCDPISGHVSLFWYQQALGQGPEFLTYFQNEAQLDKSGLPSDRFFAERPEGSVSTLKIQRTQQEDSAVYLCASSSGTANTEAFFGQGTRLTVV.